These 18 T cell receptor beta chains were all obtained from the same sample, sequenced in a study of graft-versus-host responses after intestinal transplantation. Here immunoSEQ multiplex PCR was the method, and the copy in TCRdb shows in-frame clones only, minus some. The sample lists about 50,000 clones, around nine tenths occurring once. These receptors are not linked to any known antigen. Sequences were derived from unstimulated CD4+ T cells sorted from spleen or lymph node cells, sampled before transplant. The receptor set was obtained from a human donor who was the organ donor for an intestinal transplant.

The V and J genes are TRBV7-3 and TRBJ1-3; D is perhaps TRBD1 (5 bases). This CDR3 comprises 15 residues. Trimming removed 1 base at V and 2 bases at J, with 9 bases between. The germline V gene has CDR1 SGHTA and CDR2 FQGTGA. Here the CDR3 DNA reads TGTGCCAGCAGCTTAAACGGGGGTCCTGGAAACACCATATATTTT. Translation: CASSLNGGPGNTIYF.

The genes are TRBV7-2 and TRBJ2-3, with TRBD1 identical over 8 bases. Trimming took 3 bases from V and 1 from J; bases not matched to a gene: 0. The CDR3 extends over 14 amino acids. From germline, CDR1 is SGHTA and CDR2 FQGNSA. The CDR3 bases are TGTGCCAGCAGCTTGGACAGGGGCACAGATACGCAGTATTTT. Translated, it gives CASSLDRGTDTQYF.

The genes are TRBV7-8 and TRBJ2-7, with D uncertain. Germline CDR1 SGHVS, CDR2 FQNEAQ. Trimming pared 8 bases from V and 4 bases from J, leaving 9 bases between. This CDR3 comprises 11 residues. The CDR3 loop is CASGPGYEQYF. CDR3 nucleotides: TGTGCCAGCGGCCCGGGTTACGAGCAGTACTTC.

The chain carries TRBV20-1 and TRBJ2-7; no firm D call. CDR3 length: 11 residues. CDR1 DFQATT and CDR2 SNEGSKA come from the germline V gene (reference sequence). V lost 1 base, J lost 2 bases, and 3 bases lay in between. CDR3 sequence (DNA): TGCAGTGCTAGAGGGGCCTACGAGCAGTACTTC. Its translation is CSARGAYEQYF.

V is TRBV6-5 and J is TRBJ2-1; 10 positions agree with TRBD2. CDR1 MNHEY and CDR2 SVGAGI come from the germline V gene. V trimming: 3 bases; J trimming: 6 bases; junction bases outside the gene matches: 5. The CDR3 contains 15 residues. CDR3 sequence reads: CASSYSGRRGNEQFF. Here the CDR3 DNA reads TGTGCCAGCAGTTATAGCGGGAGGAGGGGCAATGAGCAGTTCTTC.

The CDR3 sequence: CASSSRGSGANVLTF. The CDR3 region has the DNA TGTGCCAGCAGTTCGAGGGGCTCTGGGGCCAACGTCCTGACTTTC. V is TRBV28 and J is TRBJ2-6, with D perhaps matching TRBD1 or TRBD2 (5 bases each). V was pared by 4 bases and J by 0 bases, with 7 bases between. Germline CDR1 reads MDHEN; CDR2 reads SYDVKM. The CDR3 is made up of 15 amino acids. Variable domain in full (rest from reference TRBV28 and TRBJ2-6): DVKVTQSSRYLVKRTGEKVFLECVQDMDHENMFWYRQDPGLGLRLIYFSYDVKMKEKGDIPEGYSVSREKKERFSLILESASTNQTSMYLCASSSRGSGANVLTFGAGSRLTVL.

The CDR3 coding sequence is TGCGCCAGCAGCCCAAGGACAGGGAACTCCTACGAGCAGTACTTC. Its protein product is CASSPRTGNSYEQYF. V gene TRBV5-1 combines with J gene TRBJ2-7; 8 nucleotides match TRBD1. The CDR3 runs to 15 residues. From germline, CDR1 is SGHRS and CDR2 YFSETQ. Trimming removed 4 bases from V and 0 bases from J; junction bases left unmatched: 6.

In DNA form, the CDR3 reads TGTGCCAGCAGCGTAGGAGGGACCAGTATAAACATTCAGTACTTC. It is translated as CASSVGGTSINIQYF. This sequence joins TRBV9 and TRBJ2-4; D is tentatively TRBD1 or TRBD2 (5 bases each). Trimming took 0 bases from V and 6 from J, leaving 13 bases between them. Germline CDR1 is SGDLS and CDR2 is YYNGEE. This CDR3 region has 15 residues. The full variable domain, completed using reference TRBV9 and TRBJ2-4, is DSGVTQTPKHLITATGQRVTLRCSPRSGDLSVYWYQQSLDQGLQFLIQYYNGEERAKGNILERFSAQQFPDLHSELNLSSLELGDSALYFCASSVGGTSINIQYFGAGTRLSVL.

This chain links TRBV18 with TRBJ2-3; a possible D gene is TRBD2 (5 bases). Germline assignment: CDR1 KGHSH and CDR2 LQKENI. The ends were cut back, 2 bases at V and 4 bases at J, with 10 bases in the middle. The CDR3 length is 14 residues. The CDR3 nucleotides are TGTGCCAGCTCACCATCCCTTAGCGCAGATACGCAGTATTTT. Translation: CASSPSLSADTQYF.

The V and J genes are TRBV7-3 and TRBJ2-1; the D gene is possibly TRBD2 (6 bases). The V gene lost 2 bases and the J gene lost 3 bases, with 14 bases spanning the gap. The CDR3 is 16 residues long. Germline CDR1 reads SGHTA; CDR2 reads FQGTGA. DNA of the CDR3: TGTGCCAGCAGCTTATACGGCGGGACCAGCTACAATGAGCAGTTCTTC. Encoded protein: CASSLYGGTSYNEQFF.

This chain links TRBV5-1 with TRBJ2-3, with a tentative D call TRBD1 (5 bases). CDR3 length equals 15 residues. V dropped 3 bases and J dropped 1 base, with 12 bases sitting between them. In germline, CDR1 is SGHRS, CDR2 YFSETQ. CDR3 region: CASSYTGRGTDTQYF. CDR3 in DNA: TGCGCCAGCAGCTACACAGGTCGGGGCACAGATACGCAGTATTTT. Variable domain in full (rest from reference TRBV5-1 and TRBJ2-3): KAGVTQTPRYLIKTRGQQVTLSCSPISGHRSVSWYQQTPGQGLQFLFEYFSETQRNKGNFPGRFSGRQFSNSRSEMNVSTLELGDSALYLCASSYTGRGTDTQYFGPGTRLTVL.

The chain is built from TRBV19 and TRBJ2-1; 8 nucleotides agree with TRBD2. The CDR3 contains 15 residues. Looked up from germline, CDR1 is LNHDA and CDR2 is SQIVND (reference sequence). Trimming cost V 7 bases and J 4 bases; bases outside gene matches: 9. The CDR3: CASTLSGTPYNEQFF. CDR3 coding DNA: TGTGCCAGTACCCTTAGCGGGACCCCGTACAATGAGCAGTTCTTC.

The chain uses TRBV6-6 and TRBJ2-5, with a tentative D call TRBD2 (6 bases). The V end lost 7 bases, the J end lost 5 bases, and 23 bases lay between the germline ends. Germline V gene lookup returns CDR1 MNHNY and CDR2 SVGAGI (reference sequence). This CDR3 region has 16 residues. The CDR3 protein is CASIGGSGLMGETQYF. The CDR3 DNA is TGTGCCAGCATCGGAGGTAGCGGTCTTATGGGGGAGACCCAGTACTTC.

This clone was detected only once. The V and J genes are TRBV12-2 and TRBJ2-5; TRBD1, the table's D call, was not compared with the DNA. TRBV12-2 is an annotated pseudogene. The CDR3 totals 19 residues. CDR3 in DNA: TGTGCAAGTCGCCCCTCGACAGGGGGCTTCTTCTTTTTCCAAGAGACCCAGTACTTC. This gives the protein CASRPSTGGFFFFQETQYF.

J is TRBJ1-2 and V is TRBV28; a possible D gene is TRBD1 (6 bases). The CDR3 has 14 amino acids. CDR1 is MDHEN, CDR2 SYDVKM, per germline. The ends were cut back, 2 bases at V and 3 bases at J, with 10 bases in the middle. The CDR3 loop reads CASSLDRSYYGYTF. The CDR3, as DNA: TGTGCCAGCAGTTTAGACAGGAGTTACTATGGCTACACCTTC.

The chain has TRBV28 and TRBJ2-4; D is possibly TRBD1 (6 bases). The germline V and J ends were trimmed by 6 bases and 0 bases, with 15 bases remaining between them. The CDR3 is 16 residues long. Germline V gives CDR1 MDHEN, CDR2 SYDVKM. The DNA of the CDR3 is TGTGCCAGCAGCCCTGAGACAGGAAGAGCCAAAAACATTCAGTACTTC. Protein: CASSPETGRAKNIQYF.

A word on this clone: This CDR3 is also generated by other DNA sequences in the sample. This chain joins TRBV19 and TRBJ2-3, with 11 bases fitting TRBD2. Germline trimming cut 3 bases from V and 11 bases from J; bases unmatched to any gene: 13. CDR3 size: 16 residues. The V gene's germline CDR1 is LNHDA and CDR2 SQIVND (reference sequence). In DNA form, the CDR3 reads TGTGCCAGTAGTATGGGGCTAGCGGGAGGCCGGGGGGGGCAGTATTTT. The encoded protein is CASSMGLAGGRGGQYF. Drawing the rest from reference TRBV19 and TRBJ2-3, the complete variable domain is DGGITQSPKYLFRKEGQNVTLSCEQNLNHDAMYWYRQDPGQGLRLIYYSQIVNDFQKGDIAEGYSVSREKKESFPLTVTSAQKNPTAFYLCASSMGLAGGRGGQYFGPGTRLTVL.

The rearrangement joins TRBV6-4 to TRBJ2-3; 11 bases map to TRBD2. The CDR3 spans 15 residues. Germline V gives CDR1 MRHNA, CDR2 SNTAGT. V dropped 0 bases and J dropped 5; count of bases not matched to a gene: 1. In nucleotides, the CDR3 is TGTGCCAGCAGTGACTCGGGACTAGCGGAAGATACGCAGTATTTT. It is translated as CASSDSGLAEDTQYF.